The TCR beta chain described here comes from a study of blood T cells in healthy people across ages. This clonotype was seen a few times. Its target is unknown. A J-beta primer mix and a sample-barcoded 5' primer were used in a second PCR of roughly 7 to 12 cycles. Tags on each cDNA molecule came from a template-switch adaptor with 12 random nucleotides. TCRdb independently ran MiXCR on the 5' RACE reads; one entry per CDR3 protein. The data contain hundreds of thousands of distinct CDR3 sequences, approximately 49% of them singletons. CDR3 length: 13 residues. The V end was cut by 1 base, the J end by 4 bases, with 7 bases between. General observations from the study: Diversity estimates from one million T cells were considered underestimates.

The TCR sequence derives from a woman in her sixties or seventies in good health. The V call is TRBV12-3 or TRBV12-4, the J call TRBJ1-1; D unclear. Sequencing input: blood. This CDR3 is CASSLGEGTEAFF. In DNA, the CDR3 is TGTGCCAGCAGTTTAGGAGAGGGCACTGAAGCTTTCTTT.